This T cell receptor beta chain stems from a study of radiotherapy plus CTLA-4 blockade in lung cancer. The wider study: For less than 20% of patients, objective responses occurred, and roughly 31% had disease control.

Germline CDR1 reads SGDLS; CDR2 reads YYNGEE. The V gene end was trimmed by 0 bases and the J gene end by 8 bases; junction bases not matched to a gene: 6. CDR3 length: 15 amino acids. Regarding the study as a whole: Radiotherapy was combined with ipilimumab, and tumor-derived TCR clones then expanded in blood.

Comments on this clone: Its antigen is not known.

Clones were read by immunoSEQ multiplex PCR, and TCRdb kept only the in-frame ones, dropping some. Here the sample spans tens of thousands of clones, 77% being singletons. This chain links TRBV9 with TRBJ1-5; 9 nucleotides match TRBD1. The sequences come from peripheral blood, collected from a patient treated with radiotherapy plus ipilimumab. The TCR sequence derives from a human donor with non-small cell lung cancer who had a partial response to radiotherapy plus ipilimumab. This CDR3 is CASSVAPGQGEPQHF. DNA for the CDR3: TGTGCCAGCAGCGTAGCCCCGGGACAGGGTGAGCCCCAGCATTTT.